This passage covers 16 T cell receptor beta chains from one sample sequenced in a study of control samples from healthy donors and cancer patients (dated by TCRdb to the early 2020s). The library was prepared using the immunoSEQ multiplex PCR assay. The source is immuneACCESS, and TCRdb retained only in-frame sequences with V and J called. Part of the clones is not carried over; for the studies checked, unresolved V genes explain less than half of this, and the remainder is unexplained. In this sample the table shows under 150,000 clones, roughly nine tenths of which occur a single time. The ten largest clones represent 6% to 9.5% of the sample. The sequenced material came from PBMCs. The receptors originated from a man over 45 with head and neck cancer.

This chain joins TRBV6-5 and TRBJ1-2; maybe TRBD1 (6 bases). Germline V gene lookup returns CDR1 MNHEY and CDR2 SVGAGI. With 8 bases removed from V and 6 bases from J, the gap between germline ends came to 16 bases. This CDR3 is 13 amino acids long. The CDR3 reads CASGQGNMNGYTF. CDR3 coding DNA: TGTGCCAGCGGGCAGGGGAATATGAATGGCTACACCTTC.

The chain has TRBV4-1 and TRBJ2-7; the D gene is possibly TRBD2 (5 bases). CDR1 is MGHRA, CDR2 YSYEKL, per germline. This CDR3 region has 16 residues. Trimming removed 0 bases at V and 0 bases at J, with 12 bases between. The CDR3 nucleotides read TGCGCCAGCAGCCAAGATCCTTTGCGGGCCTCCTACGAGCAGTACTTC. Translated: CASSQDPLRASYEQYF.

In the case of this clone: Other DNA sequences within the sample encode an identical CDR3. V gene TRBV19 combines with J gene TRBJ2-1, with 7 bases matching TRBD1. Per germline, CDR1 LNHDA and CDR2 SQIVND (reference sequence). The CDR3 has 16 residues. V was clipped by 3 bases and J by 0 bases; unmatched bases: 5. CDR3 sequence (DNA): TGTGCCAGTAGTATGGGGGACAGAAGCTCCTACAATGAGCAGTTCTTC. It codes for CASSMGDRSSYNEQFF.

The chain couples TRBV19 to TRBJ2-1; TRBD2 is a possible D gene (5 bases). The V gene's germline CDR1 is LNHDA and CDR2 SQIVND (reference sequence). This CDR3 has 18 amino acids. The germline V and J ends were trimmed by 0 bases and 0 bases, with 15 bases remaining between them. CDR3 protein: CASSIDLWEQSSYNEQFF. The CDR3 coding sequence is TGTGCCAGTAGTATAGATCTATGGGAGCAGAGCTCCTACAATGAGCAGTTCTTC.

The chain couples TRBV25-1 to TRBJ2-1; 9 nucleotides agree with TRBD1. The germline V gene has CDR1 MGHDK and CDR2 SYGVNS. V was clipped by 8 bases and J by 8 bases; unmatched bases: 10. The length of the CDR3 is 14 residues. CDR3 coding DNA: TGTGCCAGCCGGCCGGGACAGGGATATGATGAGCAGTTCTTC. This translates into CASRPGQGYDEQFF.

This chain connects TRBV6-1 to TRBJ2-6; the D is unclear. Germline values: CDR1 MNHNS, CDR2 SASEGT. With 3 bases removed from V and 0 bases from J, the gap between germline ends came to 9 bases. The CDR3 consists of 16 residues. CDR3 sequence reads: CASSDQSLSGANVLTF. As DNA, the CDR3 is TGTGCCAGCAGTGATCAATCTCTCTCTGGGGCCAACGTCCTGACTTTC.

This chain connects TRBV10-3 to TRBJ1-5; the D gene is possibly TRBD1 (5 bases). The germline gives CDR1 ENHRY, CDR2 SYGVKD. V was cut by 3 bases and J by 2 bases, with 14 bases left in between. The CDR3 is 16 residues long. CDR3 coding DNA: TGTGCCATCAGTGATGTCTTAGGAGGGGGCAATCAGCCCCAGCATTTT. Its translation: CAISDVLGGGNQPQHF.

The chain links TRBV9 to TRBJ2-5, with 7 bases that match TRBD1. Looked up from germline, CDR1 is SGDLS and CDR2 is YYNGEE. V shed 4 bases, J shed 4 bases, and the junction held 10 bases outside the gene matches. CDR3 length: 15 residues. The CDR3 is CASSMSRGGVETQYF. The CDR3 region has the DNA TGTGCCAGCAGCATGAGTCGAGGGGGCGTAGAGACCCAGTACTTC.

This chain uses TRBV15 with TRBJ2-4; 12 nucleotides agree with TRBD1. Germline CDR1 reads LNHNV; CDR2 reads YYDKDF (reference sequence). Trimming cost V 3 bases and J 0 bases; bases outside gene matches: 9. The CDR3 has 19 amino acids. CDR3 bases: TGTGCCACCAGCAGGCATCCGGGACAGGGGGCTCGAGCCAAAAACATTCAGTACTTC. Translating it yields CATSRHPGQGARAKNIQYF.

Comment on this clone: Different DNA sequences within this sample yield the same CDR3. This chain joins TRBV9 and TRBJ2-7, with D uncertain. Germline CDR1 reads SGDLS; CDR2 reads YYNGEE. Trimming removed 0 bases at V and 0 bases at J, with 7 bases between. The CDR3 runs 14 residues. In DNA form, the CDR3 reads TGTGCCAGCAGCGTAGTGCCGAGCTCCTACGAGCAGTACTTC. It specifies CASSVVPSSYEQYF.

The V and J genes are TRBV5-1 and TRBJ2-1; weak D call: TRBD2 (6 bases). Looked up from germline, CDR1 is SGHRS and CDR2 is YFSETQ. The CDR3 length is 16 residues. V was pared by 3 bases and J by 0 bases, with 13 bases between. CDR3 sequence reads: CASSSRAGRSYNEQFF. The CDR3 DNA reads TGCGCCAGCAGCTCCCGAGCGGGTCGCTCCTACAATGAGCAGTTCTTC.

This clone was recorded a few times. The V call is TRBV11-2, the J call TRBJ1-1; D ambiguous. V was clipped by 4 bases and J by 0 bases, with 6 bases between them. Per germline, CDR1 SGHAT and CDR2 FQNNGV. The CDR3 length is 13 residues. The CDR3 region has the DNA TGTGCCAGCAGCTCCACCCTGAACACTGAAGCTTTCTTT. Translating gives CASSSTLNTEAFF.

V usage is TRBV11-2 and J usage is TRBJ2-2; possible D gene TRBD2, 5 bases. The length of the CDR3 is 13 residues. Germline CDR1 reads SGHAT; CDR2 reads FQNNGV. Trimming stripped 1 base from V and 6 bases from J, with 6 bases between. The DNA for the CDR3 is TGTGCCAGCAGCTTAGCGGAGGCCGGGGAGCTGTTTTTT. Translation: CASSLAEAGELFF.

This sequence joins TRBV3-1 (or the pseudogene TRBV3-2) and TRBJ2-7; D possibly corresponds to TRBD1 (5 bases). CDR1 LGHDT and CDR2 YNNKEL come from the germline V gene (reference sequence). V lost 1 base, J lost 7 bases, and 11 bases lay in between. The CDR3 covers 13 residues. The CDR3 nucleotides read TGTGCCAGCAGCCAAGTTGGTCAGGGTGAGCAGTACTTC. Translated: CASSQVGQGEQYF.

The CDR3 loop is CASSSSRGHYEQYF. DNA for the CDR3: TGCGCCAGCAGCTCGTCCCGGGGTCACTACGAGCAGTACTTC. V usage is TRBV5-1 and J usage is TRBJ2-7; TRBD2 might be the D (5 bases). The CDR3 spans 14 residues. Trimming left V 3 bases short and J 3 bases short, with 13 bases between. CDR1 is SGHRS, CDR2 YFSETQ, per germline.

This clone was observed a handful of times. The chain combines TRBV5-6 with TRBJ2-7, with no clear D. V lost 5 bases, J lost 4 bases, and 13 bases lay in between. The CDR3 covers 13 residues. Germline V CDR1 and CDR2: SGHDT, YYEEEE. CDR3: CASRLDMEYEQYF. The CDR3 nucleotides read TGTGCCAGCAGACTTGACATGGAATACGAGCAGTACTTC.